The clone carrying this T cell receptor (beta chain) was seen a few times. The sample originates from a study of cytomegalovirus exposure and HLA in healthy donors. The donors (healthy individuals) were bone marrow donors. PCR was performed using 60 Vbeta and 13 Jbeta primers. Repertoires were generated with immunoSEQ multiplex PCR, while TCRdb's copy carries only in-frame clones and drops some. Counted here are 100,000 to 150,000 clones, 15% to 20% occurring once; the ten biggest clones make up roughly 3%. Trimming pared 2 bases from V and 2 bases from J, leaving 10 bases between. CDR1 and CDR2 from the germline V gene are MDHEN and SYDVKM. The CDR3 runs to 15 residues.

This TCR was recovered from a female donor in good health and CMV-seropositive. Material: PBMCs. The rearrangement joins TRBV28 to TRBJ1-5, with D possibly being TRBD1 (5 bases). CDR3 DNA: TGTGCCAGCAGTTTACTCGGCAGGGGCAATCAGCCCCAGCATTTT. Amino acid sequence: CASSLLGRGNQPQHF.